This TCR beta chain was recorded in a study of Ad26.COV2.S vaccination and SARS-CoV-2 variants. Clones were read by immunoSEQ multiplex PCR, and TCRdb kept only the in-frame ones, dropping some. In the table there are about 400,000 clones, 89% of which are singletons. Looked up from germline, CDR1 is KGHDR and CDR2 is SFDVKD. The CDR3 totals 13 residues. V lost 4 bases and J 0 bases, leaving 5 bases between the germline ends. The treatment denotes: around 19 received Ad26.COV2.S at low or high dose, single or two shots; about 5 received placebo; per-sample allocation not given. Sampling was performed 63 days after the first vaccine or placebo injection.

The chain recombines TRBV24-1 with TRBJ1-1; D unresolved. The source of this sequence is a person aged 18 to 65 who received the Ad26.COV2.S COVID-19 vaccine or a placebo. This specimen was peripheral blood, taken in a trial of Ad26.COV2.S vaccine versus placebo. In DNA form, the CDR3 reads TGTGCCACCAGTGAAGCCCTGAACACTGAAGCTTTCTTT. Translation gives CATSEALNTEAFF.